These T cell receptor beta chains were read from a single sample in a study of blood T cell repertoires in COVID-19. Measured with immunoSEQ multiplex PCR; TCRdb has only the in-frame clones, and not every one. The profile shows approximately 470,000 clones, about 90% of them singletons. The sample consisted of PBMCs or T cells enriched from blood (not recorded which). The receptor source for this set is a woman in her late teens or twenties who had recovered from COVID-19. Both conserved end residues are part of each CDR3. A D gene is named only where the DNA matches it firmly. Not every row has a clone size; where given, it reads once, few, many or a size class.

>few|TRBJ1-1|NA|TRBV7-9
TGTGCCAGCAGCTTTATATCCAGGGGGAACACTGAAGCTTTCTTT
CASSFISRGNTEAFF
>NA|TRBJ2-3|TRBD2|TRBV28
TGTGCCAGCAGTCTAGCGGGGGGCCAAGATACGCAGTATTTT
CASSLAGGQDTQYF
>NA|TRBJ2-6|NA|TRBV24-1
TGTGCCACCAGTGACCCTTCCAGGCTTCCCGGGGCCAACGTCCTGACTTTC
CATSDPSRLPGANVLTF
>NA|TRBJ1-2|NA|TRBV7-9
TGTGCCAGCAGCTTATTAGAGTACAGGCCCCAAGGGGACTACACCTTC
CASSLLEYRPQGDYTF
>NA|TRBJ2-3|TRBD2|TRBV7-2
TGTGCCAGCAGCCCCCAGCGGGGGGCCTCAGATACGCAGTATTTT
CASSPQRGASDTQYF
>NA|TRBJ1-5|NA|TRBV6-1
TGTGCCAGCAGTGATCAGGTGGGAACTAGGGCCCAGCATTTT
CASSDQVGTRAQHF
>NA|TRBJ2-7|TRBD1|TRBV28
TGTGCCAGCAGCTGGTCGGGGACAGGGAACGAGCAGTACTTC
CASSWSGTGNEQYF
>NA|TRBJ1-6|NA|TRBV27
TGTGCCAGCAGTTTATCCTGGGCAGGGGAAAGAACTTCACCCCTCCACTTT
CASSLSWAGERTSPLHF
>NA|TRBJ2-1|TRBD1|TRBV5-1
TGCGCCAGCAGCGCGACAGGGGGCTACAATGAGCAGTTCTTC
CASSATGGYNEQFF
>NA|TRBJ2-1|NA|TRBV6-5
TGTGCCAGCAGTCCGATCGGGGGGCACGGTGAGCAGTTCTTC
CASSPIGGHGEQFF
>NA|TRBJ1-6|NA|TRBV6-5
TGTGCCACCCCAAGTCGGGGGGAAAATTCACCCCTCCACTTT
CATPSRGENSPLHF
>NA|TRBJ1-2|TRBD1|TRBV5-1
TGCGCCAGCAGCTTGGCCGGGGACAGCTCATACTCTAACTATGGCTACACCTTC
CASSLAGDSSYSNYGYTF